Here is one TCR beta chain with its context. Authors' methods: Reference gene primer amplification in the assay estimated nucleated cell counts. Some clones are missing from TCRdb's copy, which holds only in-frame ones; the method was immunoSEQ multiplex PCR. V and J calls plus clone size are reproduced from that table; the DNA served to infer D and trimming. The sample has 70,000 to 75,000 clones; about 88% are singletons. The sample originates from a study of blood T cell repertoires in COVID-19. Across the whole study: The United States, Italy and Spain supplied acute and convalescent COVID-19 samples. From T cells, B-cell-depleted T cells, or PBMCs came the material, which was cDNA or gDNA.

With V trimmed by 3 bases and J by 7 bases, 8 bases remained unmatched. The CDR3 extends over 16 amino acids. The germline V gene has CDR1 MGHDK and CDR2 SYGVNS. The sequenced material came from peripheral blood. The chain has TRBV25-1 and TRBJ1-4; TRBD1 matches 10 bases. The receptor's source is a human donor in a cohort sampled during active COVID-19. This chain's CDR3 is CASSDPGTGVGEKLFF. The CDR3 nucleotides are TGTGCCAGCAGTGATCCCGGGACAGGGGTCGGTGAAAAACTGTTTTTT.